The 25 T cell receptor beta chains below all came from one sample that was sequenced in a study of blood T cell repertoires in COVID-19. TCRdb's table, derived via immunoSEQ multiplex PCR, lists solely in-frame clones and lacks some. The sample carries 150,000 to 200,000 clones, about four fifths recorded once. The specimen was peripheral blood. Receptors were obtained from a woman between 70 and 85 years old with acute or convalescent COVID-19.

About this clone: This sample also contains other DNA sequences that code for the same CDR3. J is TRBJ2-7 and V is TRBV6-1; 9 positions match TRBD1. The CDR3 consists of 15 residues. After removal of 0 bases from V and 2 bases from J, the junction contained 2 bases not matched to a gene. Germline CDR1 reads MNHNS; CDR2 reads SASEGT. The CDR3 DNA follows: TGTGCCAGCAGTGAAGCCGGGACAGGGCCCTACGAGCAGTACTTC. Encoded protein: CASSEAGTGPYEQYF.

The chain recombines TRBV28 with TRBJ2-7; D is unresolved. Trimming removed 4 bases from V and 4 bases from J, with 23 bases in between. The CDR3 has 17 amino acids. Germline assignment: CDR1 MDHEN and CDR2 SYDVKM. For the CDR3, the DNA is TGTGCCAGCAGTTACGTCGACTCTCTCAATTTTCCTTACGAGCAGTACTTC. The encoded protein is CASSYVDSLNFPYEQYF.

The chain has TRBV28 and TRBJ1-6, with D uncertain. The CDR3 has 12 amino acids. Germline CDR1 reads MDHEN; CDR2 reads SYDVKM. V was clipped by 2 bases and J by 6 bases, with 2 bases between them. The DNA for the CDR3 is TGTGCCAGCAGTTTACTTAATTCACCCCTCCACTTT. Its protein product is CASSLLNSPLHF. Supplemented by reference TRBV28 and TRBJ1-6, the full variable domain reads DVKVTQSSRYLVKRTGEKVFLECVQDMDHENMFWYRQDPGLGLRLIYFSYDVKMKEKGDIPEGYSVSREKKERFSLILESASTNQTSMYLCASSLLNSPLHFGNGTRLTVT.

This clone occurred once. This sequence joins TRBV2 and TRBJ1-5; 10 bases map to TRBD1. The junction had 10 bases not matched to a gene; V was cut back by 6 bases and J by 8 bases. Germline V gene sequence: CDR1 SNHLY, CDR2 FYNNEI. The CDR3 is 15 amino acids. The chain's CDR3 is CASRETGGESKPQHF. The CDR3, as DNA: TGTGCCAGCAGGGAGACAGGGGGCGAGAGCAAGCCCCAGCATTTT.

This clone was observed a handful of times. The chain is built from TRBV3-1 (or the pseudogene TRBV3-2) and TRBJ2-7; D call uncertain. V dropped 5 bases and J dropped 0 bases, with 5 bases sitting between them. This CDR3 has 12 residues. Germline loops: CDR1 LGHDT, CDR2 YNNKEL (reference sequence). This chain's CDR3 is CASSTASYEQYF. Here the CDR3 DNA reads TGTGCCAGCAGCACAGCCTCCTACGAGCAGTACTTC.

The V gene is TRBV28, the J gene TRBJ2-7; perhaps TRBD1 as D (5 bases). CDR3 length: 16 amino acids. Trimming shortened V by 5 bases and J by 5 bases, and 22 bases separated the two germline ends. In germline, CDR1 is MDHEN, CDR2 SYDVKM. In nucleotides, the CDR3 is TGTGCCAGCAGTCCATCAACAGGTAAAATCGTCGACGAGCAGTACTTC. Its translation: CASSPSTGKIVDEQYF.

The genes are TRBV5-6 and TRBJ1-1; tentatively, D is TRBD1 (5 bases). The germline V gene has CDR1 SGHDT and CDR2 YYEEEE. V was cut by 3 bases and J by 5 bases, with 11 bases left in between. The CDR3 loop spans 13 amino acids. The DNA of the CDR3 is TGTGCCAGCAGCTGGGGGGGTCCGACTGAAGCTTTCTTT. This sequence encodes CASSWGGPTEAFF.

The chain links TRBV3-1 (or the pseudogene TRBV3-2) to TRBJ1-3; D possibly corresponds to TRBD1 (6 bases). Trimming left V 0 bases short and J 3 bases short, with 9 bases between. The CDR3 runs 15 residues. CDR1 is LGHDT and CDR2 is YNNKEL in the germline V gene (reference sequence). CDR3 amino acids: CASSQEGARGNTIYF. The CDR3, as DNA: TGTGCCAGCAGCCAAGAGGGGGCCCGTGGAAACACCATATATTTT.

This chain links TRBV2 with TRBJ2-2, with unresolved D. Germline CDR1 and CDR2: SNHLY and FYNNEI. Deletions cut 8 bases from V and 0 bases from J, with 10 bases between. CDR3 size: 14 residues. This CDR3 reads CASRLRPNTGELFF. CDR3 coding DNA: TGTGCCAGCCGTCTGAGGCCGAACACCGGGGAGCTGTTTTTT. Full variable domain (outside the CDR3, taken from reference TRBV2 and TRBJ2-2): EPEVTQTPSHQVTQMGQEVILRCVPISNHLYFYWYRQILGQKVEFLVSFYNNEISEKSEIFDDQFSVERPDGSNFTLKIRSTKLEDSAMYFCASRLRPNTGELFFGEGSRLTVL.

The J gene is TRBJ2-2, the V gene TRBV2; a weak D match, TRBD1 (6 bases). The V and J ends lost 7 bases and 2 bases respectively, with 11 bases between them. CDR1 and CDR2 from the germline V gene are SNHLY and FYNNEI. CDR3 length equals 14 residues. The CDR3 sequence: CASMRGKNTGELFF. DNA for the CDR3: TGTGCCAGCATGAGGGGGAAAAACACCGGGGAGCTGTTTTTT.

The rearrangement uses TRBV6-5 and TRBJ1-3; the D is unclear. The CDR3 runs to 15 residues. Germline loops: CDR1 MNHEY, CDR2 SVGAGI. V lost 4 bases and J lost 2, with 12 bases in between. CDR3 protein: CASSWNREPGNTIYF. The CDR3 DNA follows: TGTGCCAGCAGTTGGAATCGGGAGCCTGGAAACACCATATATTTT.

This chain joins TRBV11-2 and TRBJ2-7; D is possibly TRBD1 (6 bases). The CDR3 has 13 amino acids. The ends were cut back, 2 bases at V and 5 bases at J, with 10 bases in the middle. Germline V lookup: CDR1 SGHAT, CDR2 FQNNGV. The CDR3: CASSLWGPNEQYF. The CDR3 nucleotides are TGTGCCAGCAGCTTATGGGGGCCTAACGAGCAGTACTTC.

This clone was found once. V gene TRBV10-3 combines with J gene TRBJ2-3, with a weak D call TRBD2 (5 bases). V gave up 0 bases and J gave up 3 bases, with 7 bases separating them. CDR3 length: 14 residues. Per the germline V gene, CDR1 is ENHRY and CDR2 is SYGVKD. This CDR3 is CAISESTGTDTQYF. The CDR3, as DNA: TGTGCCATCAGTGAGTCAACGGGGACAGATACGCAGTATTTT.

The chain is built from TRBV9 and TRBJ1-2; TRBD1 matches at 9 bases. J lost 4 bases, V lost 2 bases, and 3 bases had no gene match. The CDR3 sequence is 14 residues long. Germline CDR1 reads SGDLS; CDR2 reads YYNGEE. The CDR3 DNA sequence: TGTGCCAGCAGCGTCACAGGGGGCCCCTATGGCTACACCTTC. Translating it yields CASSVTGGPYGYTF.

The V gene is TRBV6-1, the J gene TRBJ2-5; TRBD2 aligns across 10 bases. Losses at the gene ends were 5 bases for V and 5 bases for J; bases not matched to a gene: 8. There are 15 residues in the CDR3. Germline values: CDR1 MNHNS, CDR2 SASEGT. Written as DNA, the CDR3 is TGTGCCAGCAGTCCACCTAGCGGGAGCGTGGAGACCCAGTACTTC. Translated, it gives CASSPPSGSVETQYF.

V is TRBV27 and J is TRBJ1-1; D may be TRBD1 (5 bases). The V end was cut by 6 bases, the J end by 12 bases, with 14 bases between. Per germline, CDR1 MNHEY and CDR2 SMNVEV (reference sequence). CDR3 length: 11 amino acids. This chain's CDR3 is CASSSRVSTFF. The CDR3 region has the DNA TGTGCCAGCAGCTCCAGGGTTAGCACTTTCTTT.

This chain uses TRBV5-1 with TRBJ1-1; possible D gene TRBD1, 5 bases. Trimming pared 5 bases from V and 0 bases from J, leaving 11 bases between. Germline CDR1 is SGHRS and CDR2 is YFSETQ. The CDR3 length is 14 residues. The CDR3 coding sequence is TGCGCCAGCAGTGACGGCAGGGTGAACACTGAAGCTTTCTTT. It codes for CASSDGRVNTEAFF.

The rearrangement links TRBV7-2 to TRBJ1-4, with a tentative D call TRBD1 (5 bases). CDR1 and CDR2 (germline): SGHTA, FQGNSA. Trimming left V 5 bases short and J 2 bases short, with 12 bases between. The CDR3 has 15 residues. CDR3 loop: CASSQRPGTNEKLFF. The CDR3, as DNA: TGTGCCAGCAGCCAAAGGCCAGGGACTAATGAAAAACTGTTTTTT.

The chain couples TRBV24-1 to TRBJ2-4; 10 nucleotides align to TRBD1. Germline trimming cut 3 bases from V and 0 bases from J; bases unmatched to any gene: 4. CDR1 is KGHDR and CDR2 is SFDVKD in the germline V gene. The CDR3 length is 17 residues. The DNA for the CDR3 is TGTGCCACCAGTGATCCGGGACAGGGGCTAGCCAAAAACATTCAGTACTTC. Protein sequence: CATSDPGQGLAKNIQYF.

The rearrangement links TRBV27 to TRBJ2-7; D is possibly TRBD1 (5 bases). This CDR3 comprises 16 residues. V dropped 0 bases and J dropped 2 bases, with 14 bases sitting between them. Germline lookup yields CDR1 MNHEY and CDR2 SMNVEV (reference sequence). CDR3 sequence (DNA): TGTGCCAGCAGTTTATCTCTAAGACAGCCTCCCTACGAGCAGTACTTC. Its protein product is CASSLSLRQPPYEQYF.

The V and J genes are TRBV9 and TRBJ1-6; a possible D gene is TRBD1 (6 bases). With 3 bases removed from V and 7 bases from J, the gap between germline ends came to 14 bases. Germline V lookup: CDR1 SGDLS, CDR2 YYNGEE. The CDR3 runs to 15 residues. The CDR3 sequence: CASSGGLGANSPLHF. CDR3 nucleotides: TGTGCCAGCAGCGGCGGCTTGGGGGCCAATTCACCCCTCCACTTT.

The genes are TRBV2 and TRBJ1-5, with a weak D call TRBD1 (6 bases). The germline V and J ends were trimmed by 6 bases and 7 bases, with 19 bases remaining between them. The germline CDR1 and CDR2 sequences are SNHLY and FYNNEI. The CDR3 has 15 amino acids. CDR3 region: CASSSSAGAGQPQHF. In nucleotides, the CDR3 is TGTGCCAGCAGCAGCTCAGCGGGGGCGGGACAGCCCCAGCATTTT.

V is TRBV7-9 and J is TRBJ1-3; 10 bases match TRBD1. The CDR3 loop spans 15 amino acids. V trimming: 4 bases; J trimming: 8 bases; junction bases outside the gene matches: 8. The germline gives CDR1 SEHNR, CDR2 FQNEAQ (reference sequence). Here the CDR3 DNA reads TGTGCCAGCAGCTCTACGGGACAGGGGACCGACACCATATATTTT. It translates to CASSSTGQGTDTIYF. The complete variable domain, with remaining parts taken from reference TRBV7-9 and TRBJ1-3, reads DTGVSQNPRHKITKRGQNVTFRCDPISEHNRLYWYRQTLGQGPEFLTYFQNEAQLEKSRLLSDRFSAERPKGSFSTLEIQRTEQGDSAMYLCASSSTGQGTDTIYFGEGSWLTVV.

The chain links TRBV30 to TRBJ2-1; D is unresolved. CDR3 size: 11 residues. Germline assignment: CDR1 GTSNPN and CDR2 SVGIG (reference sequence). Trimming took off 2 bases at V and 4 bases at J, with 3 bases between the two ends. CDR3 in amino acids: CAWSLYNEQFF. Here the CDR3 DNA reads TGTGCCTGGAGTTTATACAATGAGCAGTTCTTC.

This rearrangement joins TRBV14 to TRBJ2-2; no clear D. CDR1 and CDR2 (germline): SGHDN, FVKESK. V was trimmed by 1 base and J by 1 base, leaving 4 bases between them. The CDR3 loop spans 14 amino acids. The CDR3 loop is CASSQVQNTGELFF. CDR3 nucleotide sequence: TGTGCCAGCAGCCAAGTCCAGAACACCGGGGAGCTGTTTTTT.